The entry that follows covers one T cell receptor beta chain sequence. This clone was observed a handful of times. Its recognized antigen is unknown. No much larger clone is present one base from it, and per-base qualities are unavailable. The germline V gene specifies SGHTA as CDR1 and FQGNSA as CDR2. The CDR3 contains 12 residues, cysteine and phenylalanine counted. CDR3 DNA is the only sequence kept; it has 36 bases, read in frame from the first base. V drops 6 bases and J drops 8 bases, leaving 11 bases in between. These data belong to a study of blood T cell repertoires in COVID-19 (TCRdb year 2020). Background for the entire study: Samples covering the acute and convalescent phases of COVID-19 were provided by collaborators in the United States, Italy and Spain. The prospective study material was composed of cDNA or gDNA derived from T cells, B-cell-depleted T cells, or PBMCs. Subjects who had been exposed to COVID-19, were actively infected with it, or had recovered from it provided the deeply sampled blood TCRbeta repertoires that made up the dataset. A freely available public database, intended as a resource for researchers studying the immune response to SARS-CoV-2, is where the repertoires were released. The samples were drawn from two sources: the first 160 participants of the ongoing ImmuneRACE study, and 1,200 or so subjects contributed by 6 global collaborators. The sample metadata nearly always contained a de-identified subject ID, COVID-19 status, age in years and sex. Where available, HLA class I and class II types were obtained from metadata supplied by the sample provider rather than from assay-based typing.

The paper as a whole reports these results and caveats: The quantity of clinical and demographic metadata differed by source and by participant and was supplied without curation.

In Seattle, one collaborating source enrolled patients while the infection was active and tracked those patients longitudinally over the course of disease. The collaborating institutions used their own protocols to collect whole blood in K2EDTA tubes. For TCRbeta analysis, collaborator samples were shipped as frozen whole blood, as isolated PBMCs, or as DNA extracted from either sample type. TCRbeta CDR3 regions were amplified from genomic DNA using the immunoSEQ Assay, a bias-controlled multiplex PCR. The study's processing was this. The number of nucleated cells in each sample was estimated from the amplification of reference gene primers within the assay. To quantify the absolute abundance of each unique TCRbeta CDR3 rearrangement, sequence reads were collapsed and filtered. Productive Simpson clonality was computed per sample as the square root of Simpson's diversity index over productive rearrangements. In its TCRdb copy, this immuneACCESS table keeps in-frame sequences only and misses some clones. Where compared with another copy, unresolved V genes explain less than half of these, and the others have no known cause. V and J calls and clone size are given by that table; D and trimming were obtained from the DNA. The sample table holds over 150,000 clones, of which roughly 84% were seen once. 0.63% of the sample comes from the top ten.

The origin of this receptor is a man in his sixties with COVID-19, enrolled during active disease. The sequenced sample consisted of peripheral blood. The chain is made from TRBV7-2 and TRBJ1-3; the D gene is perhaps TRBD1, on 5 matching bases. The DNA reads TGTGCCAGCAGGCCCCCGGGGGACACCATATATTTT. The resulting protein is CASRPPGDTIYF.